The 19 T cell receptor beta chains below all came from one sample that was sequenced in a study of CD8+CD57+ T cells in acquired aplastic anemia. The TCR beta profiling, which covered VDJ combination and CDR3 sequence, was carried out using genomic DNA as the template. TCRdb called the reads again in MiXCR, with one record for every CDR3 protein. The sample includes roughly 200,000 distinct CDR3 sequences, about 60% seen only once; the top ten take about two fifths. Whoever was chosen for sequencing had shown CD8+CD57+ cell expansion by flow cytometry. The sequenced sample was sorted CD4+, CD8+, or CD8+CD57+ T cells (not recorded which) from PBMCs. These receptors all come from a human donor with aplastic anemia.

The table lists this clonotype with many counts. V usage is TRBV5-4 and J usage is TRBJ1-2; D unclear. The germline gives CDR1 SGHNT, CDR2 YYREEE (reference sequence). This CDR3 contains 15 residues. The V end lost 0 bases, the J end lost 5 bases, and 14 bases lay between the germline ends. The CDR3 here is CASSLDGWLAYGYTF. For the CDR3, the DNA is TGTGCCAGCAGCTTGGACGGGTGGTTAGCTTATGGCTACACCTTC.

The genes are TRBV15 and TRBJ2-1, with a tentative D call TRBD1 (6 bases). This CDR3 is 14 amino acids long. V lost 1 base, J lost 4 bases, and 8 bases lay in between. Germline CDR1 LNHNV, CDR2 YYDKDF (reference sequence). CDR3 nucleotide sequence: TGTGCCACCAGCAGAGGGACAGCTTACAATGAGCAGTTCTTC. It specifies CATSRGTAYNEQFF.

In nucleotides, the CDR3 is TGTGCCAGCACCCTGCGGACAGGGGGCGATGAGCAGTTCTTC. This gives the protein CASTLRTGGDEQFF. This chain uses TRBV5-6 with TRBJ2-1; 11 bases align to TRBD1. Germline trimming cut 6 bases from V and 8 bases from J; bases unmatched to any gene: 7. Germline loops: CDR1 SGHDT, CDR2 YYEEEE. The CDR3 totals 14 residues.

This clonotype appeared a few times. The chain employs TRBV6-5 and TRBJ2-7; a weak D match, TRBD2 (5 bases). V lost 0 bases to trimming and J lost 4 bases, with 7 bases between them. The CDR3 is 13 residues long. Germline V CDR1 and CDR2: MNHEY, SVGAGI. The CDR3 DNA follows: TGTGCCAGCAGTTACTCGACGGGGTACGAGCAGTACTTC. Translating gives CASSYSTGYEQYF.

The genes are TRBV29-1 and TRBJ2-5; tentatively, D is TRBD2 (6 bases). The ends were cut back, 7 bases at V and 4 bases at J, with 19 bases in the middle. Germline values: CDR1 SQVTM, CDR2 ANQGSEA. This CDR3 is built from 14 residues. CDR3 region: CSAGELGGRETQYF. In DNA, the CDR3 is TGCAGCGCCGGAGAGTTGGGGGGACGAGAGACCCAGTACTTC.

The V call is TRBV4-1, the J call TRBJ1-6; D remains ambiguous. The CDR3 runs 15 residues. Trimming stripped 5 bases from V and 5 bases from J, with 13 bases between. From germline, CDR1 is MGHRA and CDR2 YSYEKL. CDR3 loop: CASSVQSQDNSPLHF. The CDR3, as DNA: TGCGCCAGCAGCGTTCAGTCGCAAGATAATTCACCCCTCCACTTT.

This clonotype occurred a few times. The chain couples TRBV12-3 or TRBV12-4 to TRBJ1-2; D is unresolved. V was pared by 6 bases and J by 6 bases, with 8 bases between. The CDR3 covers 11 residues. The CDR3 DNA is TGTGCCAGCAGGAAGGTGGATGGCTACACCTTC. As protein: CASRKVDGYTF.

This clonotype was counted a few times. The chain has TRBV20-1 and TRBJ2-1; D uncertain. The V and J ends lost 3 bases and 9 bases respectively, with 12 bases between them. Per the germline V gene, CDR1 is DFQATT and CDR2 is SNEGSKA (reference sequence). The CDR3 length is 12 residues. The CDR3 region has the DNA TGCAGTGCTAGTCTGGGTAACGGTGAGCAGTTCTTC. Its translation is CSASLGNGEQFF.

This chain links TRBV2 with TRBJ1-2, with TRBD1 as a possible D gene (5 bases). This CDR3 spans 17 amino acids. Germline values: CDR1 SNHLY, CDR2 FYNNEI. V lost 4 bases, J lost 4 bases, and 22 bases lay in between. The DNA for the CDR3 is TGTGCCAGCAGTGTGAGGGACGTGTTTCATCGGATCTATGGCTACACCTTC. This encodes CASSVRDVFHRIYGYTF. The whole variable domain, filled in from reference TRBV2 and TRBJ1-2, reads EPEVTQTPSHQVTQMGQEVILRCVPISNHLYFYWYRQILGQKVEFLVSFYNNEISEKSEIFDDQFSVERPDGSNFTLKIRSTKLEDSAMYFCASSVRDVFHRIYGYTFGSGTRLTVV.

This clonotype has ten or more counts. The chain combines TRBV7-8 with TRBJ2-7, with 7 bases aligning to TRBD2. This CDR3 contains 13 residues. With 6 bases clipped from V and 3 bases from J, the junction kept 5 bases outside the gene matches. CDR1 is SGHVS and CDR2 is FQNEAQ in the germline V gene. CDR3: CASSSGLFYEQYF. The CDR3 DNA reads TGTGCCAGCAGTTCGGGACTATTCTACGAGCAGTACTTC. The entire variable domain, with the rest obtained from reference TRBV7-8 and TRBJ2-7, is as follows: GAGVSQSPRYKVAKRGQDVALRCDPISGHVSLFWYQQALGQGPEFLTYFQNEAQLDKSGLPSDRFFAERPEGSVSTLKIQRTQQEDSAVYLCASSSGLFYEQYFGPGTRLTVT.

This clonotype appeared a few times. The chain has TRBV7-9 and TRBJ2-3; D is uncertain. The CDR3 is 12 residues long. The V and J ends lost 5 bases and 4 bases respectively, with 7 bases between them. The V gene's germline CDR1 is SEHNR and CDR2 FQNEAQ (reference sequence). The CDR3 is CASSPYADTQYF. In nucleotides, the CDR3 is TGTGCCAGCAGCCCTTATGCAGATACGCAGTATTTT.

This clonotype was counted a few times. The chain links TRBV15 to TRBJ1-3, with a weak D call TRBD1 (6 bases). The germline V and J ends were trimmed by 0 bases and 8 bases, with 11 bases remaining between them. Germline CDR1 LNHNV, CDR2 YYDKDF (reference sequence). The CDR3 has 14 residues. The CDR3 loop is CATSRDRGAYTIYF. In DNA, the CDR3 is TGTGCCACCAGCAGAGACAGGGGTGCTTACACCATATATTTT.

At least ten counts were recorded for this clonotype. The rearrangement links TRBV9 to TRBJ1-2, with unresolved D. Looked up from germline, CDR1 is SGDLS and CDR2 is YYNGEE. This CDR3 spans 14 amino acids. V lost 0 bases and J 4 bases, leaving 10 bases between the germline ends. CDR3 amino acids: CASSVATSGYGYTF. In DNA, the CDR3 is TGTGCCAGCAGCGTAGCCACCTCCGGCTATGGCTACACCTTC.

This clonotype was observed many times. This chain joins TRBV6-6 and TRBJ2-3; D possibly uses TRBD1 or TRBD2 (6 bases each). Germline V CDR1 and CDR2: MNHNY, SVGAGI (reference sequence). The CDR3 extends over 15 amino acids. Trimming took 5 bases from V and 3 from J, leaving 15 bases between them. The CDR3 reads CASSPWGAQTDTQYF. CDR3 nucleotide sequence: TGTGCCAGCAGTCCCTGGGGGGCCCAGACAGATACGCAGTATTTT.

This clonotype has a count of ten or more. The chain joins TRBV24-1 to TRBJ1-5; TRBD1 might be the D (6 bases). The CDR3 has 14 amino acids. V lost 9 bases and J 7 bases, leaving 18 bases between the germline ends. Germline V gene lookup returns CDR1 KGHDR and CDR2 SFDVKD. CDR3 loop: CATPRGDSGQPQHF. In DNA, the CDR3 is TGTGCCACCCCGAGGGGGGATTCAGGGCAGCCCCAGCATTTT.

This rearrangement joins TRBV10-1 to TRBJ2-7; D gene ambiguous. The germline V and J ends were trimmed by 6 bases and 2 bases, with 17 bases remaining between them. Germline V CDR1 and CDR2: WNHNN, SYGVQD (reference sequence). This CDR3 has 15 amino acids. Written as DNA, the CDR3 is TGCGCCAGCAGGCTCCAGTGGACCCTGACCTACGAGCAGTACTTC. Amino acid sequence: CASRLQWTLTYEQYF.

This clonotype was counted once. The chain is built from TRBV24-1 and TRBJ2-1; possibly TRBD1 for D (6 bases). This CDR3 is built from 15 residues. Trimming shortened V by 7 bases and J by 3 bases, and 15 bases separated the two germline ends. CDR1 KGHDR and CDR2 SFDVKD come from the germline V gene. The CDR3 region has the DNA TGTGCCACCAGCAACCGCGAGACAGGCTACAATGAGCAGTTCTTC. It encodes CATSNRETGYNEQFF.

The genes are TRBV20-1 and TRBJ2-3; 12 bases line up with TRBD2. V lost 1 base, J lost 2 bases, and 13 bases stayed unmatched. There are 19 residues in the CDR3. CDR1 is DFQATT and CDR2 is SNEGSKA in the germline V gene (reference sequence). CDR3 region: CSARALAGGLSGITDTQYF. The CDR3 DNA sequence: TGCAGTGCTAGAGCACTAGCGGGGGGCCTTTCAGGGATCACAGATACGCAGTATTTT.

In this sample, this clonotype turned up a few times. The chain links TRBV12-3 or TRBV12-4 to TRBJ2-3, with D possibly TRBD1 on 7 matching bases. The V gene lost 3 bases and the J gene lost 4 bases, with 14 bases spanning the gap. CDR3 length: 15 residues. The CDR3 sequence: CASSLLAGGPDTQYF. As DNA, the CDR3 is TGTGCCAGCAGTTTGTTGGCAGGGGGGCCAGATACGCAGTATTTT.